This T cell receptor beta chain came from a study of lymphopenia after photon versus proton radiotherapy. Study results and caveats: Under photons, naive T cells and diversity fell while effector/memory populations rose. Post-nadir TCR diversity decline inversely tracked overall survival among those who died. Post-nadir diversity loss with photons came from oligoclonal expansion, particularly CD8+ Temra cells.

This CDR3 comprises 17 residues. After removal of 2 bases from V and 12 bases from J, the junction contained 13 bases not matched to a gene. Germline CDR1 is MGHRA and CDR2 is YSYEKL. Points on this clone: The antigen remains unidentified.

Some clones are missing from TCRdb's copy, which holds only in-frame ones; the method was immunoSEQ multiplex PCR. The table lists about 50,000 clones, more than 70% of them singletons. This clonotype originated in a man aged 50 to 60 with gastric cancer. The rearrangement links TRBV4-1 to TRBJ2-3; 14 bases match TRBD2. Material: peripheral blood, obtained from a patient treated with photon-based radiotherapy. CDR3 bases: TGCGCCAGCAGCCAACCCACCCAGACTAGCGGGAGGGCGCCTCAGTATTTT. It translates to CASSQPTQTSGRAPQYF.